A single sample is the source of the 23 T cell receptor beta chains below, sequenced in a study of persistence of HIV-infected CD4 T cells (TCRdb year 2020). Antigens of these TCRs are unknown. The immunoSEQ hsTCRB assay version 4 in survey mode was used to sequence TCRbeta repertoires from genomic DNA. In TCRdb, the immuneACCESS table is reduced to in-frame sequences with V and J assigned. These tables do not hold every clone; where another copy was compared, an unresolved V gene accounts for under half, and the others remain unexplained. A total of 40,000 to 55,000 clones appear in this sample, about nine tenths of them only once. 3% to 3.5% of the sample is in the top ten clones. The label giving this sample's treatment or condition can be read as: suppressive antiretroviral therapy. Cells were stimulated with anti-CD3/anti-CD28 magnetic beads as a nonspecific positive control representing the CD4+ T cell repertoire. Responding CD4+ T cells were sorted on the basis of upregulation of both CD40 ligand and CD69.

Specimen: CD4+ T cells sorted from PBMCs after approximately 19-hour stimulation, collected from a patient who received antiretroviral therapy. Per the publication, the cell subset or site label means: CD40L+CD69+ CD4 T cells responding to anti-CD3/anti-CD28 beads, representing the overall repertoire. The receptor set was obtained from an adult woman with HIV who was CMV-seropositive.

In its sample, this clone was seen a few times. This chain links TRBV2 with TRBJ1-1; 10 bases are a match to TRBD1. The CDR3 totals 14 residues. CDR1 SNHLY and CDR2 FYNNEI come from the germline V gene. Trimming at V came to 6 bases and at J to 1 base, leaving 2 bases not matched to a gene. The DNA of the CDR3 is TGTGCCAGCAGAGGGACAGGGGCGAACACTGAAGCTTTCTTT. Translated, it gives CASRGTGANTEAFF.

The chain joins TRBV4-1 to TRBJ2-7; possible D gene TRBD2, 6 bases. Germline-derived CDR1 and CDR2 are MGHRA and YSYEKL. There are 16 residues in the CDR3. V gave up 0 bases and J gave up 1 base, with 13 bases separating them. Here the CDR3 DNA reads TGCGCCAGCAGCCAAGAGAGAACGGGGGTATCCTACGAGCAGTACTTC. As protein: CASSQERTGVSYEQYF.

The chain combines TRBV10-3 with TRBJ1-2; D is undetermined. The germline V gene has CDR1 ENHRY and CDR2 SYGVKD. V lost 4 bases, J lost 0 bases, and 12 bases lay in between. CDR3 length: 15 residues. The CDR3 nucleotides read TGTGCCATCAGTGCTAACAGCATAGCTAACTATGGCTACACCTTC. Residues: CAISANSIANYGYTF.

The chain recombines TRBV5-6 with TRBJ2-2, with TRBD1 identical over 7 bases. Germline CDR1 and CDR2: SGHDT and YYEEEE. The length of the CDR3 is 17 residues. Trimming cost V 4 bases and J 5 bases; bases outside gene matches: 14. CDR3 loop: CASSRALIRQGTGELFF. The DNA of the CDR3 is TGTGCCAGCAGCCGGGCCCTCATCAGACAGGGAACCGGGGAGCTGTTTTTT.

The chain is built from TRBV10-3 and TRBJ1-1; D possibly corresponds to TRBD1 (6 bases). Germline values: CDR1 ENHRY, CDR2 SYGVKD. V was cut by 6 bases and J by 8 bases, with 19 bases left in between. This CDR3 has 14 residues. The CDR3 DNA follows: TGTGCCATCAGCCCTAGGACGGAGGGGACAGAAGCTTTCTTT. Translating gives CAISPRTEGTEAFF.

This chain uses TRBV11-3 with TRBJ2-1, with a possible D match to TRBD1 (7 bases). Trimming took 1 base from V and 3 from J, leaving 10 bases between them. This CDR3 spans 15 amino acids. From germline, CDR1 is SGHNT and CDR2 YENEEA. CDR3 nucleotide sequence: TGTGCCAGCAGCTTAGCAGGGGGGTACTACAATGAGCAGTTCTTC. Its protein is CASSLAGGYYNEQFF.

This clone was observed a few times. This sample also contains other DNA sequences that code for the same CDR3. This chain uses TRBV18 with TRBJ1-5; 7 bases match TRBD1. Germline assignment: CDR1 KGHSH and CDR2 LQKENI. CDR3 size: 13 residues. The J segment lost 5 bases and the V segment lost 3 bases, leaving 1 base of the junction unmatched. CDR3 DNA sequence: TGTGCCAGCTCACCCGACAGGGATCAGCCCCAGCATTTT. It encodes CASSPDRDQPQHF.

The chain uses TRBV6-5 and TRBJ2-7; possibly TRBD1 or TRBD2 for D (5 bases each). The CDR3 runs 13 residues. CDR1 MNHEY and CDR2 SVGAGI come from the germline V gene. V gave up 4 bases and J gave up 2 bases, with 9 bases separating them. Here the CDR3 DNA reads TGTGCCAGCAGTTCCCAGGGACCCTACGAGCAGTACTTC. Translation: CASSSQGPYEQYF.

V gene TRBV7-9 combines with J gene TRBJ2-1; 7 bases agree with TRBD1. CDR3 length: 13 amino acids. J gave up 4 bases and V 5 bases, and 2 bases lay outside the gene matches. The germline CDR1 and CDR2 sequences are SEHNR and FQNEAQ (reference sequence). The CDR3 region is CASSRGQYNEQFF. The CDR3, as DNA: TGTGCCAGCAGCCGGGGACAGTACAATGAGCAGTTCTTC.

This clone has just one count. The genes are TRBV5-1 and TRBJ2-3, with 10 bases lining up with TRBD1. In germline, CDR1 is SGHRS, CDR2 YFSETQ. This CDR3 region has 15 residues. The V and J ends lost 3 bases and 2 bases, in that order; junction bases with no gene match: 3. CDR3 residues: CASSSTGGPTDTQYF. The CDR3 DNA is TGCGCCAGCAGCTCGACAGGGGGCCCCACAGATACGCAGTATTTT. The full variable domain, completed using reference TRBV5-1 and TRBJ2-3, is KAGVTQTPRYLIKTRGQQVTLSCSPISGHRSVSWYQQTPGQGLQFLFEYFSETQRNKGNFPGRFSGRQFSNSRSEMNVSTLELGDSALYLCASSSTGGPTDTQYFGPGTRLTVL.

This chain links TRBV5-1 with TRBJ2-7, with no clear D. This CDR3 comprises 14 residues. Trimming removed 3 bases from V and 3 bases from J, with 13 bases in between. Per the germline V gene, CDR1 is SGHRS and CDR2 is YFSETQ. The CDR3 DNA reads as TGCGCCAGCAGCTCTGGTCCCGTGGGCTACGAGCAGTACTTC. It specifies CASSSGPVGYEQYF.

This sequence joins TRBV28 and TRBJ2-7; D is undetermined. Trimming cost V 5 bases and J 2 bases, with 13 bases left between them. This CDR3 contains 14 residues. Germline V gene lookup returns CDR1 MDHEN and CDR2 SYDVKM. The CDR3 coding sequence is TGTGCCAGCAGTAAGAGCTCCGTGGCCTACGAGCAGTACTTC. It yields the protein CASSKSSVAYEQYF.

The rearrangement uses TRBV18 and TRBJ1-2; 8 bases are shared with TRBD1. The trim removed 2 bases at V and 10 bases at J, leaving 6 bases unmatched. The germline CDR1 and CDR2 sequences are KGHSH and LQKENI. The CDR3 loop spans 13 amino acids. The CDR3 protein is CASSPKETGDYTF. Written as DNA, the CDR3 is TGTGCCAGCTCACCAAAGGAGACAGGGGACTACACCTTC. Variable domain in full (rest from reference TRBV18 and TRBJ1-2): NAGVMQNPRHLVRRRGQEARLRCSPMKGHSHVYWYRQLPEEGLKFMVYLQKENIIDESGMPKERFSAEFPKEGPSILRIQQVVRGDSAAYFCASSPKETGDYTFGSGTRLTVV.

The genes are TRBV5-1 and TRBJ2-4; TRBD1 matches 12 bases. V dropped 2 bases and J dropped 3; count of bases not matched to a gene: 9. Germline-derived CDR1 and CDR2 are SGHRS and YFSETQ. The CDR3 consists of 18 residues. CDR3 in DNA: TGCGCCAGCAGCTTCTCGGGACAGGGGGCTCGGGACAAAAACATTCAGTACTTC. As protein: CASSFSGQGARDKNIQYF.

The chain joins TRBV10-2 to TRBJ1-5; D not certain. Germline V gives CDR1 WSHSY, CDR2 SAAADI. Trimming removed 4 bases from V and 4 bases from J, with 5 bases in between. This CDR3 region has 12 residues. The CDR3, as DNA: TGCGCCAGCAGTGTTGGGAATCAGCCCCAGCATTTT. Encoded protein: CASSVGNQPQHF.

The V and J genes are TRBV4-1 and TRBJ1-1; D may be TRBD1 (5 bases). Germline V gives CDR1 MGHRA, CDR2 YSYEKL. Deletions cut 1 base from V and 5 bases from J, with 17 bases between. The CDR3 covers 16 residues. The CDR3 reads CASSQVARARGTEAFF. The CDR3 DNA sequence: TGCGCCAGCAGCCAAGTGGCCAGGGCCCGCGGGACTGAAGCTTTCTTT.

This chain links TRBV28 with TRBJ2-1; TRBD2 matches at 8 bases. With 7 bases clipped from V and 9 bases from J, the junction kept 5 bases outside the gene matches. Germline CDR1 is MDHEN and CDR2 is SYDVKM. The CDR3 spans 12 residues. The CDR3: CASTAGVGEQFF. CDR3 bases: TGTGCCAGCACAGCGGGAGTTGGTGAGCAGTTCTTC.

There are a few counts of this clone. The chain recombines TRBV28 with TRBJ2-1; 8 bases align to TRBD1. This CDR3 has 14 residues. Germline lookup yields CDR1 MDHEN and CDR2 SYDVKM. V shed 2 bases, J shed 14 bases, and the junction held 11 bases outside the gene matches. CDR3: CASSLTVPRGREFF. Here the CDR3 DNA reads TGTGCCAGCAGTTTAACTGTCCCCAGGGGGCGAGAGTTCTTC.

A single count supports this clone. The gene calls are TRBV6-5 and TRBJ2-7; TRBD1 aligns across 7 bases. Germline CDR1 is MNHEY and CDR2 is SVGAGI. The CDR3 sequence is 13 residues long. V trimming: 6 bases; J trimming: 4 bases; junction bases outside the gene matches: 6. CDR3 sequence: CASRETGRYEQYF. DNA of the CDR3: TGTGCCAGCAGAGAGACAGGGCGGTACGAGCAGTACTTC.

CDR3 amino acids: CASSPITSGRIKTQYF. The CDR3 bases are TGTGCCAGCTCACCCATCACTAGCGGGAGAATAAAGACCCAGTACTTC. The chain recombines TRBV18 with TRBJ2-5, with 11 nucleotides matching TRBD2. The CDR3 spans 16 residues. Germline V CDR1 and CDR2: KGHSH, LQKENI. V was clipped by 3 bases and J by 6 bases; unmatched bases: 9.

The rearrangement joins TRBV11-3 to TRBJ2-1; D is uncertain. This CDR3 is built from 15 residues. Germline V gives CDR1 SGHNT, CDR2 YENEEA. The germline V and J ends were trimmed by 0 bases and 6 bases, with 12 bases remaining between them. CDR3 in amino acids: CASSLDGIEGNEQFF. Written as DNA, the CDR3 is TGTGCCAGCAGCTTAGATGGAATAGAAGGCAATGAGCAGTTCTTC.

The V gene is TRBV5-1, the J gene TRBJ2-5; D is tentatively TRBD1 or TRBD2 (6 bases each). CDR1 is SGHRS, CDR2 YFSETQ, per germline. The CDR3 totals 17 residues. Trimming took off 4 bases at V and 1 base at J, with 20 bases between the two ends. CDR3 amino acids: CASSPGGGAGPQETQYF. In DNA, the CDR3 is TGCGCCAGCAGCCCCGGGGGCGGGGCAGGACCCCAAGAGACCCAGTACTTC.

The chain is built from TRBV28 and TRBJ1-1, with unresolved D. Germline V gene sequence: CDR1 MDHEN, CDR2 SYDVKM. Trimming removed 6 bases from V and 0 bases from J, with 5 bases in between. This CDR3 region has 12 residues. The CDR3 protein is CASSQMNTEAFF. CDR3 nucleotides: TGTGCCAGCAGCCAGATGAACACTGAAGCTTTCTTT.